The T cell receptor beta chain described here comes from a study of T-cell memory formation after mild COVID-19. CDR3 length: 14 residues. Germline V gene lookup returns CDR1 DFQATT and CDR2 SNEGSKA (reference sequence). V trimming: 6 bases; J trimming: 2 bases; junction bases outside the gene matches: 6. TCRdb fed the 5' RACE reads into MiXCR, producing one record per CDR3 protein. This table has fewer than 250,000 distinct CDR3 sequences, approximately 10% appearing once. The sample consisted of PBMCs or a T cell subset sorted from them (not recorded which). The receptor's source is a man aged 18 to 30 who had mild COVID-19 (a few samples of this study predate the infection). Cell type and time point are not known. The V call is TRBV20-1, the J call TRBJ2-3; 9 bases line up with TRBD2. The CDR3 coding sequence is TGCAGTGCCCTTAGCGGGGGAAACACAGATACGCAGTATTTT. Protein sequence: CSALSGGNTDTQYF.